The next 4 T cell receptor beta chains were all read from a single sample in a study of OX40 agonist ivuxolimab in advanced cancers. Only in-frame clones appear in the TCRdb table, and some are missing; sequencing was by immunoSEQ multiplex PCR. In the table there are fewer than 18,000 clones, 70% to 75% of which are singletons. Sequencing was performed on CD4+ or CD8+ T cells sorted from blood, taken in a trial of the OX40 agonist ivuxolimab. These receptors came from an adult with an advanced solid tumor such as melanoma, head and neck, liver or kidney cancer.

The V and J genes are TRBV5-6 and TRBJ2-1; no reliable D call. Germline V gene lookup returns CDR1 SGHDT and CDR2 YYEEEE. Trimming shortened V by 0 bases and J by 5 bases, and 12 bases separated the two germline ends. The CDR3 consists of 15 residues. CDR3 sequence (DNA): TGTGCCAGCAGCTTGGTCCGGTACACCAACAATGAGCAGTTCTTC. This codes for CASSLVRYTNNEQFF.

This clone came up once. A junction end diverges from the germline sequence, so it may reflect a read error. The chain has TRBV7-7 and TRBJ2-5, with TRBD2 matching 10 bases. The length of the CDR3 is 18 residues. Germline CDR1 and CDR2: SSHAT and FNYEAQ (reference sequence). The CDR3 bases are TGTGCTAGCAGCTTCGGAGGAAGGACTAGCGGAGACCAAGAGACCCAGTACTTC. Translated, it gives CASSFGGRTSGDQETQYF.

The V gene is TRBV29-1, the J gene TRBJ1-1, with D tentatively TRBD1 (6 bases). CDR1 and CDR2 from the germline V gene are SQVTM and ANQGSEA. The CDR3 has 15 amino acids. The V end lost 0 bases, the J end lost 2 bases, and 13 bases lay between the germline ends. The CDR3 nucleotides read TGCAGCGTTGAAGATGGGGAGGGGGGTAACACTGAAGCTTTCTTT. It yields the protein CSVEDGEGGNTEAFF. Looking up the rest from reference TRBV29-1 and TRBJ1-1 gives the full variable domain: SAVISQKPSRDICQRGTSLTIQCQVDSQVTMMFWYRQQPGQSLTLIATANQGSEATYESGFVIDKFPISRPNLTFSTLTVSNMSPEDSSIYLCSVEDGEGGNTEAFFGQGTRLTVV.

This chain links TRBV7-3 with TRBJ1-2; D might be TRBD1 (5 bases). The CDR3 totals 11 residues. The germline gives CDR1 SGHTA, CDR2 FQGTGA. Trimming cost V 5 bases and J 10 bases, with 11 bases left between them. CDR3 coding DNA: TGTGCCAGCAGCGGCATCAGGGACTACACCTTC. The encoded protein is CASSGIRDYTF.